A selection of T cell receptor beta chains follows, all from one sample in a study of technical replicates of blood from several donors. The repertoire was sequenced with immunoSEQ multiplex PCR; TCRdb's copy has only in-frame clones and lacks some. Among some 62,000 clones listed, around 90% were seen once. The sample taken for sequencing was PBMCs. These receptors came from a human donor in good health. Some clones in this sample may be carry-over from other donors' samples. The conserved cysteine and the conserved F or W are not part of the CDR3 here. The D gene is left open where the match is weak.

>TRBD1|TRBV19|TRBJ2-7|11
ASATGTAYEQY
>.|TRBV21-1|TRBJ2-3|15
ASSNRTSGGAIDTQY
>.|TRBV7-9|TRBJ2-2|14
ASSPLPRANTGELF
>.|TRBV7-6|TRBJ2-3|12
ASSRFGALDTQY
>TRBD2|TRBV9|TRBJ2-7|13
ASSVRLAGVGEQY
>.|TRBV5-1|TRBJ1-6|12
ASSRDSYNSPLH
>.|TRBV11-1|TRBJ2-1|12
ASSQRGGRGEQF
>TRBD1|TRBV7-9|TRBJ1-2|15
ASSPIGLGQGVPGYT
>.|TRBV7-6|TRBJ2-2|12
ASSSTTNTGELF
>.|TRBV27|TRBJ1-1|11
ASGGTVVTEAF
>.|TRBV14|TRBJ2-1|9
ASSVTVEQF
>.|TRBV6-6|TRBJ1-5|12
ASHSGGSNQPQH
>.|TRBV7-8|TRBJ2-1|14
ASSRPWTAPENEQF
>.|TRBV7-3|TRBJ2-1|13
ASSLIPSSYNEQF
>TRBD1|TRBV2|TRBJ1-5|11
ASSEDRKGPQH
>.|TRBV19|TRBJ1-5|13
ASSRLGGGRQPQH
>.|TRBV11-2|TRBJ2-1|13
ASSFRGPPYNEQF
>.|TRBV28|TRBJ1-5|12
ASSPDSRLVSQH
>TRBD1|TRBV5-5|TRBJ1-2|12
ASSWTGEFSGYT
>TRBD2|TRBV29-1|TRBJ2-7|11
SEIRGGYYEQY
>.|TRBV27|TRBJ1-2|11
ASSTVGEGGYT
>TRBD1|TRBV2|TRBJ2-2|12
ASSGGTATGELF
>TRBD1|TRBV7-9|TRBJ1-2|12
ASSLALTGEGYT
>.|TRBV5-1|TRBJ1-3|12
ASSLGGPGNTIY
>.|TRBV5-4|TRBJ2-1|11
ASSLAGGNEQF
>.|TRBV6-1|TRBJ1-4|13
ASSEMQAVNEKLF
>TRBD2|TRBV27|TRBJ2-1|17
ASSNSATSGRASYNEQF
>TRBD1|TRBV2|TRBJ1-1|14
ASPRGGQGINTEAF
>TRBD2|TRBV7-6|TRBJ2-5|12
ASSYSGGGKTQY
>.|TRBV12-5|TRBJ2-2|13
ASGLRGGHTGELF
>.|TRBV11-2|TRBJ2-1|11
ASSGLGPNEQF
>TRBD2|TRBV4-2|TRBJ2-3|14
ASSQGLAGGTDTQY
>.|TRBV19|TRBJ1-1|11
ASEGRGDTEAF
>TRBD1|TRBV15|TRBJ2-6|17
ATSRDVGQALPGANVLT
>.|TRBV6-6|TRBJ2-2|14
ASSYERSGRSRELF
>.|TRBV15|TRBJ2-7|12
ATSRDRGSYEQY
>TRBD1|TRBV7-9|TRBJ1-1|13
ASSTIDRGTTEAF
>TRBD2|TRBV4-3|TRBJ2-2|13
ASSLSGGNTGELF
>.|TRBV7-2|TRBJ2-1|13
ASSLGGASYNEQF
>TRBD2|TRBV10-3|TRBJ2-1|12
AISESRGGGEQF
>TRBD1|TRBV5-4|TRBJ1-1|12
ASSFTGAVTEAF
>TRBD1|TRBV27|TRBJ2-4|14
ASSQQGATAKNIQY
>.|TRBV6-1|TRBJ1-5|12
ASSEAGGGQPQH
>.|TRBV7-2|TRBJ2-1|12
ASSPVSGDNEQF
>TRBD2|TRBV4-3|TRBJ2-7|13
ASSQDQRGSYEQY
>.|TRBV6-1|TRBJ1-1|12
ASSEGTRNTEAF
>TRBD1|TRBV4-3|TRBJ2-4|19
ASSQDGDSQNLILAKNIQY
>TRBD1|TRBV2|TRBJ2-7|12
AIHGTGWSYEQY
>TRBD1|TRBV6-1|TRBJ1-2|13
ASSEAVTGYYGYT
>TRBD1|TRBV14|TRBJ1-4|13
ASSQGLGQGEKLF
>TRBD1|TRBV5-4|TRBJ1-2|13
ASTVGGTGSYGYT
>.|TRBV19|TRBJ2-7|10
ASSSGSYEQY
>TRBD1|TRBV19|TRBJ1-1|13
ASSFSGTGGPEAF